This TCR beta chain was identified during a study of cytomegalovirus exposure and HLA in healthy donors. Concerning this clone: Its cognate antigen is unknown.

13 Jbeta primers and 60 Vbeta primers were used for the PCR. Clones were sequenced by immunoSEQ multiplex PCR, and TCRdb holds only the in-frame ones, with some missing. Seen here are some 150,000 clones, about 80% observed once, and the top ten hold roughly 3.6%. Study findings and constraints: Being productive about 87% or about 30% of the time was typical of most TCR beta V segments in an earlier analysis.

With 5 bases clipped from V and 0 bases from J, the junction kept 10 bases outside the gene matches. Germline V gene lookup returns CDR1 PRHDT and CDR2 FYEKMQ (reference sequence). CDR3 length equals 18 residues. The rearrangement uses TRBV13 and TRBJ2-1; 10 bases fit TRBD1. This clonotype originated in a man aged 25 to 40 in good health and CMV-seropositive. What was sequenced was PBMCs. Written as DNA, the CDR3 is TGTGCCAGCAGCGGACCGGGACAGGGGCCGAGCTCCTACAATGAGCAGTTCTTC. Translated, it gives CASSGPGQGPSSYNEQFF.